This T cell receptor (beta chain) derives from a study of CD8+ T cells in alopecia areata (dated by TCRdb to the late 2010s). Notes on the research overall: The treated patients, all with moderate-to-severe alopecia areata, were enrolled in an open-label pilot trial of oral tofacitinib given at 5 to 10 mg twice daily. Scalp clonality was compared among normal scalp (n=4), patchy alopecia areata scalp (n=8), and alopecia totalis/universalis scalp (n=8). TCRbeta CDR3 regions were amplified by immunoSEQ multiplex PCR with 35 Vbeta forward and 13 Jbeta reverse primers. Tofacitinib-treated patients had biopsies at baseline and at 4 and 24 weeks of treatment, with a later scalp biopsy in several patients. Patients received tofacitinib for 6 to 18 months and were then followed off drug for 6 months to check for delayed response and recurrence. Scalp tissue and sorted CD4+ and CD8+ peripheral blood T cells from patchy and totalis/universalis alopecia areata patients and from healthy controls were covered by human TCRbeta sequencing. High-throughput TCRbeta sequencing was used to examine T cell clonal expansion in alopecia areata in both the C3H/HeJ mouse model and human patients. RNA was obtained with the PAXgene miRNA kit for fixed scalp, the miRNeasy kit for PBMCs, and the RNeasy kit for mouse skin. Broader findings and caveats from the paper: Compared with mice, TCR sequences shared between patients were less clear, possibly partly because of HLA diversity across the patient population. Unlike mouse skin, where gammadelta T cells dominate, normal human skin contains resident alphabeta T cells that get sequenced too, which complicates analysis of the scalp TCR repertoire. Higher clonality and more expanded CD8+ clones were observed in lesional scalp than in normal scalp, particularly in alopecia totalis/universalis, a finding suggestive of antigenic drive.

A note on this clone: The clone's antigen remains unknown. It has no much larger one-base neighbor in the sample; base qualities were not kept.

V and J lose 4 bases and 4 bases, and a span of 14 bases separates them. Including the terminal cysteine and phenylalanine, the CDR3 comprises 14 residues. The only DNA kept is the CDR3, 42 bases in frame from the first base. CDR1 and CDR2, looked up from the germline V gene, are SGHRS and YFSETQ. The time point label, as the study defines it: baseline before oral tofacitinib. Peripheral blood and lesional scalp punch biopsies were obtained from patients with alopecia areata. PBMCs were isolated by density centrifugation and stained for CD3, CD4 and CD8, and CD4+ and CD8+ T cells were sorted on a FACSAria. Receptor amplification or capture employed the immunoSEQ multiplex PCR assay. For TCR sequencing, RNA was extracted from every sample and reverse transcribed into cDNA to serve as template. SuperScript III was used to make first-strand cDNA, primed with a 2:1 mix of oligo-dT and random hexamers. Amplification bias was assessed with a synthetic immune receptor repertoire, and residual bias was removed computationally. For the original study's pipeline: After raw reads were preprocessed to remove errors, the CDR3 was defined following IMGT conventions as running from the conserved cysteine to phenylalanine. To get clonality, Shannon entropy was normalized by log2 of the number of productive unique TCRs and the result was subtracted from 1. Scalp TCRbeta sequences were cross-referenced with sorted blood CD4 and CD8 repertoires so that the CD4 or CD8 identity of scalp clones could be inferred. Sourced from immuneACCESS, this table was stored by TCRdb with only in-frame sequences that have V and J called. A share of the clones is absent; for the studies checked, an unresolved V gene accounts for under half, and the remainder has no known explanation. V and J calls and clone size follow that table, whereas D and trimming were derived from the DNA. This sample has more than 200,000 clones in its table, and 67% of those were observed once. Approximately 1.2% of the sample comes from the top ten.

This clonotype was sampled from a human donor with alopecia areata. The rearrangement combines TRBV5-1 with TRBJ2-5; the best D guess is TRBD1, with 6 bases matching. The starting material was CD4+ T cells sorted from blood, obtained at week 0. The CDR3: CASSLRDTLETQYF. The DNA sequence is given as TGCGCCAGCAGCCTCCGGGACACATTAGAGACCCAGTACTTC. The CDR3 plus the reference TRBV5-1 and TRBJ2-5 genes for the other parts give the full variable domain: KAGVTQTPRYLIKTRGQQVTLSCSPISGHRSVSWYQQTPGQGLQFLFEYFSETQRNKGNFPGRFSGRQFSNSRSEMNVSTLELGDSALYLCASSLRDTLETQYFGPGTRLLVL.